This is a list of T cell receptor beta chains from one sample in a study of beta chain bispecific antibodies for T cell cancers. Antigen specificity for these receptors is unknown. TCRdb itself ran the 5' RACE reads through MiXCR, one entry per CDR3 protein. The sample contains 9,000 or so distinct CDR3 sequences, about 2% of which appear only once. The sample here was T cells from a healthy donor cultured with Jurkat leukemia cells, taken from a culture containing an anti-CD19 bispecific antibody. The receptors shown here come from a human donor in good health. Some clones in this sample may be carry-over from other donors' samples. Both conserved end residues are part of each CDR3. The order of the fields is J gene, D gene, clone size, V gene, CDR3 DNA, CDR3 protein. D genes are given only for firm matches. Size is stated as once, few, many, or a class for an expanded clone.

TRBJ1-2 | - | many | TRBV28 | TGTGCCAGCAGAGCGGGCTTCGGTGGCTACACCTTC | CASRAGFGGYTF
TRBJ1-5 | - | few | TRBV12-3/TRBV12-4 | TGTGCCAGCAGTTTGTCATACGGCAGGCAGCCCCAGCATTTT | CASSLSYGRQPQHF
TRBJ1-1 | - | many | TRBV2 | TGTGCCAGCAGTCCTAGGGTCACTGAAGCTTTCTTT | CASSPRVTEAFF
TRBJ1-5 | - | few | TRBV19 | TGTGCCAGTAGTATTTCACAGGGTGAGCAGCCCCAGCATTTT | CASSISQGEQPQHF
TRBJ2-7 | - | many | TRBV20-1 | TGCAGTGCTGAAGGGGGGACTCAGTTCTACGAGCAGTACTTC | CSAEGGTQFYEQYF
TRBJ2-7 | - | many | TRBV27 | TGTGCCAGCAGTTTCGGCGGTGACTCCTACGAGCAGTACTTC | CASSFGGDSYEQYF
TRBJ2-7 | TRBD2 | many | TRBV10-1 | TGCGCCAGCTCGCCGCTGAAAGCGGGGGGGCCCGGCGAGCAGTACTTC | CASSPLKAGGPGEQYF
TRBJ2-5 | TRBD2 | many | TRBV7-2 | TGTGCCAGCTCCAGCTCCCAGGGACTAGCATATGAGACCCAGTACTTC | CASSSSQGLAYETQYF
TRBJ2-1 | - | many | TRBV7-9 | TGTGCCAGCAGCCCACCCGACAGGAATGAGCAGTTCTTC | CASSPPDRNEQFF
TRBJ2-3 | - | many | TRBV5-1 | TGCGCCAGCAGCTTGGGTAGGGATACGCAGTATTTT | CASSLGRDTQYF